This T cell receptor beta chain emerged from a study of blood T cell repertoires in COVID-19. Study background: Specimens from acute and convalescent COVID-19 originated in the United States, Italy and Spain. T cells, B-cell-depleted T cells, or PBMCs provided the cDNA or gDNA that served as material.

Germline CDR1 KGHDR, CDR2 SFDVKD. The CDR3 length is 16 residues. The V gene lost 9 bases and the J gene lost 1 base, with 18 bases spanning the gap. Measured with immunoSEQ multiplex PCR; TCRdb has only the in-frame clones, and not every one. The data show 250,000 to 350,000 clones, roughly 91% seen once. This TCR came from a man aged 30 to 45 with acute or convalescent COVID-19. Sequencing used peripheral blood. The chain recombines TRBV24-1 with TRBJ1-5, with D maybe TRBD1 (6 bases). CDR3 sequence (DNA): TGTGCCACCGGGGCAGGGGACAAACTAAGCAATCAGCCCCAGCATTTT. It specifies CATGAGDKLSNQPQHF.